The TCR beta chain under discussion was sequenced for a study of cytomegalovirus exposure and HLA in healthy donors (dated by TCRdb to the late 2010s). Concerning the study at large: An earlier analysis of approximately 590 of the donors reported more than 250 Gb of sequence data and around 120 million unique TCR beta sequences from about 200 million T cells. Using immunosequencing, the study profiled T cell repertoires from approximately 700 subjects and related those repertoires to cytomegalovirus serostatus. On average, roughly 250,000 unique TCR beta nucleotide sequences were sequenced per donor among 300 to 500 genotyped donors of the cohort, with about 17% of those sequences being non-productive. Donor age, sex, ethnicity and CMV serostatus were compiled together with the repertoire data. A later genetic analysis used genome-wide SNP genotypes for about 55% of the 666 donors, treating that subset as a discovery cohort. The later analysis used no new phenotypic data to find candidate immune exposures, relying instead on TCR beta sequences and their occurrence across donors. Of the 300 to 450 genotyped donors, 65% to 90% fell in the genetic ancestry cluster associated with self-reported Caucasian donors. The number of typed donors differed by locus: about 629-630 for A, B, C, DRB1 and DQB1; 500 to 550 for DQA1; about 600 for DPA1; and around 450 for DPB1. An early release that covered more than 550 HLA-typed donors contained 250 to 350 gigabases of sequencing data and about 84 million unique TCR sequences. All discovery cohort repertoires had been generated using a single sequencing platform. A handful of DR-DQ haplotypes were treated as single units for association and clustering because of strong linkage in the cohort. To decide whether each TCR beta V gene segment behaved as functional or pseudogenic, an earlier analysis of nearly 600 of the donors relied on high-throughput TCR beta sequencing. A later analysis re-analyzed previously published TCR beta repertoires from 666 donors and added high-resolution HLA genotyping to study TCR occurrence patterns. To predict cytomegalovirus infection status, the study combined high-throughput TCR immunosequencing, statistical association of individual TCRs with disease status, and machine learning. Both class I and class II loci were covered by HLA typing, at four-digit resolution. The study aimed to test whether signatures of past pathogen exposure could be identified by cataloging public T cell receptors. Besides the first cohort of around 670 subjects, a separate validation cohort made up of roughly 120 different subjects was used.

Libraries were made using the immunoSEQ multiplex PCR assay. For the multiplex PCR, a mixture combining 60 forward primers for TCR Vbeta segments and 13 reverse primers for TCR Jbeta segments was used. The CDR3 region of rearranged TCR beta genes was amplified from genomic DNA with a multiplex PCR assay. On the Illumina HiSeq System, the amplified TCR beta libraries were sequenced as 87-base-pair reads. The source study handled its data this way. A later analysis tallied some 79 million unique TCR beta chains across the 666 repertoires, and around 12 million of those chains were shared by two or more donors. Raw reads were error-corrected and collapsed into unique sequences by a nearest-neighbor algorithm in which closely related sequences were merged to remove PCR and sequencing errors. To assign V, D and J gene segments, CDR3 sequences were aligned to IMGT reference sequences. For a sequence to be retained, a match of at least six nucleotides to both a V gene segment and a J gene segment was required. Rearrangements were called productive when the CDR3 lacked stop codons and stayed in frame with V and J; all others were non-productive. CDR3 was defined by IMGT convention, running from the second conserved V-encoded cysteine to the conserved J-encoded phenylalanine. In an earlier analysis of some 550 of the donors, sequences lacking an unambiguous match to a single V gene segment were excluded. In an earlier analysis of approximately 550 of the donors, V segments were called functional above 56.7% productive rearrangements and were called segregating when the between-donor standard deviation exceeded 5%. A statistical classification framework was built for diagnosing cytomegalovirus status from the catalog of TCR beta chain sequences. V and J gene assignment, in a later analysis, came from comparing TCR nucleotide sequences with IMGT/GENE-DB human TR gene sequences. Using the TCRdist pipeline, a later analysis assigned CDR3 sequences along with most-parsimonious VDJ recombination scenarios. In a later analysis, each TCR beta chain was defined by its CDR3 amino acid sequence together with its V-gene family, and reads lacking a unique V-gene family were excluded. To address suspected cross-contamination and a sequencing artifact, a later analysis removed a few hundred highly shared, low-generation-probability nucleotide sequences. In a later analysis, a clonal expansion index for each public chain was calculated from normalized within-repertoire ranks of inferred template counts. In a later analysis, generation probabilities were computed with a VDJ recombination model fitted to out-of-frame rearrangements, and the resulting probabilities were checked against IGoR. Hypergeometric tests were used in a later analysis to score TCR-TCR, TCR-HLA and TCR-CMV co-occurrence, with a repertoire-size bias correction applied to the TCR pairs. False discovery rates were estimated in a later analysis by permuting HLA or CMV assignments 20 times. In a later analysis, co-occurring TCRs were grouped with DBSCAN, and TCRdist sequence similarity was added when clustering was performed within HLA-allele-positive subsets. Repertoires with fewer than 30,000 or more than 120,000 public chains were left out of co-occurrence clustering, as were about 5 repertoires with anomalous nucleotide sharing. This is the immuneACCESS table as TCRdb keeps it, with only in-frame sequences that have V and J called. A part of the clones is gone; compared with another copy, unresolved V genes explain less than half, and the rest is unexplained. The V and J calls and clone size are taken from that table; D and trimming were inferred from the DNA. This sample holds about 160,000 clones; under 80% were observed only once. Around 1.5% of the sample comes from the top ten.

General study outcomes and caveats: A later analysis associated approximately 17,000 TCR beta sequences with specific HLA alleles at a false discovery rate of 0.05. A later analysis found that most CMV-associated TCR beta chains appeared HLA-restricted, with HLA associations seemingly driven largely by CMV exposure. In an earlier analysis of around 600 of the donors, most TCR beta V segments were observed in productive rearrangements about 90% or about 30% of the time, broadly matching IMGT annotations. The study listed 164 TCR beta chains as associated with cytomegalovirus. The classifier was reported to diagnose cytomegalovirus status with high specificity and sensitivity in both the original cohort and the validation cohort. A later analysis reported that several top co-occurrence clusters appeared linked to parvovirus B19, influenza, CMV and Epstein-Barr virus. A cluster of highly shared sequence variants was judged likely to be a technical artifact of the sequencing pipeline. Linkage disequilibrium might explain the correlated functional status among segregating V segments, but an unknown experimental factor could not be excluded. Because some donors lacked HLA typing at each locus, the association tests relied only on the typed subset. Because counts were too low, about 18 rarely observed V segments, including chromosome 9 orphons, were excluded from the earlier analysis of 587 of the donors. In a later genetic analysis, fewer N-insertions in productive TCRs were reported among donors in an Asian-associated ancestry cluster than the approximately 670-donor mean. When HLA alleles, especially DR and DQ, strongly co-occurred, TCR associations were difficult to assign to individual alleles. It was suggested by the authors that the approach could potentially be generalized to other disease states and immunological phenotypes. Across donors, most TCR sequences were observed very rarely, whereas some public TCRs were present in many individuals. A further reported finding was that TCR beta sequences accurately predicted the HLA-A and HLA-B alleles for most subjects in the first cohort. For the cohort, immune exposure information was limited to CMV serostatus. A later genetic analysis associated a missense DCLRE1C variant with V-gene and J-gene trimming of TCR beta chains, and an independent cohort replicated the association. Some IMGT-functional V segments, including TRBV6-2 and TRBV6-3, could not be distinguished by the 87-base-pair reads and were therefore excluded. Presence/absence analyses assumed roughly uniform sequencing depth across donors, an assumption that may not hold. A later analysis found that TCR association rates varied across HLA loci, with DRB1 alleles showing the most associated TCRs and HLA-C alleles the fewest. In a later analysis, HLA-associated TCR beta chains showed more clonal expansion and lower generation probabilities than non-associated chains that were equally common. A few of the identified cytomegalovirus-associated TCR beta chains were confirmed in vitro to be specific for cytomegalovirus antigens. The cohort was sequenced for TCR beta chains only, and without alpha or paired-chain data the features that could be detected were limited.

The CDR3 runs 15 residues from the cysteine to the phenylalanine. CDR3 DNA is the only sequence kept; it has 45 bases, read in frame from the first base. Sequences KGHSH (CDR1) and LQKENI (CDR2) are obtained from the germline V gene. At the junction V is shortened by 3 bases and J by 9 bases; bases outside the gene matches: 5. The cohort was made up of hundreds of healthy bone marrow donors. At the time of sampling, every cohort member was nominally healthy, though immune exposures that went unrecorded were likely present. The donor tested CMV seronegative and was one of the 352 seronegative cohort members. A peripheral blood sample was provided by each donor, and peripheral blood mononuclear cells were used for TCR beta sequencing. The Qiagen DNeasy Blood Extraction Kit was used to extract genomic DNA from the blood cell samples. With respect to this clone: Its antigen target is currently unknown. Qualities for individual bases were not recorded, and no much larger clone is one base off.

This TCR was recovered from a woman aged 25 to 39 in good health and CMV-seronegative. The rearranged segments are TRBV18 and TRBJ2-3; 14 central nucleotides agree with TRBD2. The source material was PBMCs. The encoded CDR3 is CASSPGLAGGGTQYF. The DNA sequence is TGTGCCAGCTCACCTGGACTAGCGGGGGGCGGAACGCAGTATTTT.